The 21 T cell receptor beta chains below come from one sample, sequenced in a study of T-cell reconstitution after alpha-beta-depleted transplantation in children. The TCRbeta library incorporated unique molecular identifiers. From the PCR reads, TCRdb called clonotypes with MiXCR, one entry per CDR3 protein. The data contain a few hundred thousand distinct CDR3 sequences, about 11% of them singletons. Source: PBMCs, taken before TCRalphabeta/CD19-depleted stem cell transplant. The receptors originated from a child less than two years old with acute myeloid leukemia, due to receive a stem cell transplant.

Only a few counts were recorded for this clonotype. The rearrangement uses TRBV7-9 and TRBJ2-1; TRBD1 might be the D (5 bases). CDR1 SEHNR and CDR2 FQNEAQ come from the germline V gene (reference sequence). The CDR3 is 15 amino acids. Between the trimmed V and J ends, which lost 2 bases and 5 bases, there was a span of 13 bases. In nucleotides, the CDR3 is TGTGCCAGCAGCTTAAGGCCAGGGCCAGACAATGAGCAGTTCTTC. Translated, it gives CASSLRPGPDNEQFF. The variable domain in full, with the rest retrieved from reference TRBV7-9 and TRBJ2-1, is DTGVSQNPRHKITKRGQNVTFRCDPISEHNRLYWYRQTLGQGPEFLTYFQNEAQLEKSRLLSDRFSAERPKGSFSTLEIQRTEQGDSAMYLCASSLRPGPDNEQFFGPGTRLTVL.

This clonotype has ten or more counts. The junction differs from germline at one of its ends, possibly a read error. The rearrangement links TRBV5-1 to TRBJ2-5; D not certain. Germline V gene sequence: CDR1 SGHRS, CDR2 YFSETQ. There are 11 residues in the CDR3. DNA of the CDR3: TGTGCCAGCAGCCTACAAGAGACCCAGTACTTC. This sequence encodes CASSLQETQYF.

This clonotype was counted ten times or more. This rearrangement joins TRBV24-1 to TRBJ2-3; D gene ambiguous. V was clipped by 6 bases and J by 5 bases, with 11 bases between them. CDR1 KGHDR and CDR2 SFDVKD come from the germline V gene. There are 13 residues in the CDR3. The CDR3 nucleotides are TGTGCCACCAGTTTCCAGCTGGGAGATACGCAGTATTTT. It is translated as CATSFQLGDTQYF.

The chain uses TRBV28 and TRBJ1-2; D ambiguous. The length of the CDR3 is 16 residues. Per germline, CDR1 MDHEN and CDR2 SYDVKM. V gave up 5 bases and J gave up 4 bases, with 20 bases separating them. In nucleotides, the CDR3 is TGTGCCAGCAGTAGACCCGAGTCCGGCGGTTCCTATGGCTACACCTTC. It yields the protein CASSRPESGGSYGYTF.

The rearrangement uses TRBV4-1 and TRBJ1-1; D not certain. Germline CDR1 is MGHRA and CDR2 is YSYEKL. There are 15 residues in the CDR3. Trimming took off 4 bases at V and 7 bases at J, with 19 bases between the two ends. The CDR3 region has the DNA TGCGCCAGCAGCCCCAGCCCGCAGGAGGGCGTTGAAGCTTTCTTT. This gives the protein CASSPSPQEGVEAFF.

This clonotype was picked up many times. One end of the junction varies from germline; a read error may be responsible. The V and J genes are TRBV5-1 and TRBJ2-5; D call uncertain. Germline V CDR1 and CDR2: SGHRS, YFSETQ. This CDR3 contains 14 residues. The chain's CDR3 is CASSLGGSQEIQYF. For the CDR3, the DNA is TGCGCCAGCAGCTTGGGTGGCAGCCAAGAGATCCAGTACTTC.

This clonotype was seen repeatedly, ten times or more. V gene TRBV7-3 combines with J gene TRBJ2-1; possibly TRBD2 for D (6 bases). Germline V gene data show CDR1 as SGHTA and CDR2 as FQGTGA. The CDR3 runs 14 residues. V was clipped by 4 bases and J by 7 bases, with 14 bases between them. The CDR3 sequence is CASSSELARNEQFF. In nucleotides, the CDR3 is TGTGCCAGCAGCTCGGAACTAGCAAGGAATGAGCAGTTCTTC.

Ten or more counts support this clonotype. The chain is built from TRBV12-3 or TRBV12-4 and TRBJ2-2, with D hard to call. The CDR3 is 11 residues long. V gave up 6 bases and J gave up 8 bases, with 7 bases separating them. The CDR3 DNA reads as TGTGCCAGCAGCCTACATGGGGAGCTGTTTTTT. Translation gives CASSLHGELFF.

This clonotype appeared many times. The chain is built from TRBV27 and TRBJ2-5; TRBD1 agrees at 9 bases. This CDR3 has 15 amino acids. CDR1 is MNHEY and CDR2 is SMNVEV in the germline V gene (reference sequence). Trimming removed 6 bases from V and 1 base from J; junction bases left unmatched: 6. CDR3 region: CASRTLQGAQETQYF. The DNA for the CDR3 is TGTGCCAGCAGGACGCTACAGGGGGCCCAAGAGACCCAGTACTTC.

This clonotype was counted at least ten times. This chain joins TRBV6-5 and TRBJ2-1; D might be TRBD2 (6 bases). Germline values: CDR1 MNHEY, CDR2 SVGAGI. Between the trimmed V and J ends, which lost 0 bases and 0 bases, there was a span of 6 bases. The CDR3 consists of 15 residues. CDR3 sequence: CASSYSGSSYNEQFF. For the CDR3, the DNA is TGTGCCAGCAGTTACTCCGGGAGCTCCTACAATGAGCAGTTCTTC.

The table lists this clonotype with many counts. V is TRBV14 and J is TRBJ1-1, with 9 bases lining up with TRBD1. The length of the CDR3 is 17 residues. Germline V gives CDR1 SGHDN, CDR2 FVKESK. V trimming: 4 bases; J trimming: 4 bases; junction bases outside the gene matches: 13. CDR3 amino acids: CASSPPGQGWGRTEAFF. The CDR3 nucleotides are TGTGCCAGCAGCCCCCCGGGACAGGGATGGGGACGCACTGAAGCTTTCTTT.

The chain links TRBV28 to TRBJ1-5; maybe TRBD1 (6 bases). The CDR3 consists of 15 residues. Germline values: CDR1 MDHEN, CDR2 SYDVKM. V lost 8 bases and J lost 4, with 18 bases in between. CDR3 DNA: TGTGCCAGCGGGGGACAAGGTCAGGGAAATCAGCCCCAGCATTTT. It specifies CASGGQGQGNQPQHF.

This clonotype showed up many times. The V gene is TRBV12-3 or TRBV12-4, the J gene TRBJ1-2; D not certain. V lost 1 base and J lost 5, with 5 bases in between. CDR3 length: 12 amino acids. The CDR3 DNA sequence: TGTGCCAGCAGTTTAGGACTGTATGGCTACACCTTC. Translating gives CASSLGLYGYTF.

This clonotype was recorded many times. J is TRBJ2-1 and V is TRBV12-3 or TRBV12-4; 12 nucleotides agree with TRBD2. The CDR3 is 15 amino acids. The V segment lost 2 bases and the J segment 10 bases; nucleotides outside the gene matches: 6. CDR3 residues: CASSLSTSGSREQFF. Written as DNA, the CDR3 is TGTGCCAGCAGTTTATCGACTAGCGGGAGTCGGGAGCAGTTCTTC.

As for this clonotype: A read error may explain this, as a much larger clone is one base away. The chain has TRBV24-1 and TRBJ2-5; D unclear. CDR3 length: 11 amino acids. Germline V lookup: CDR1 KGHDR, CDR2 SFDVKD. The CDR3 is CATSDQETQHF. CDR3 DNA: TGTGCCACCAGTGATCAAGAGACCCAGCACTTC.

This clonotype was seen ten or more times. The rearrangement uses TRBV28 and TRBJ2-3; D unresolved. CDR3 length equals 14 residues. Germline V gene sequence: CDR1 MDHEN, CDR2 SYDVKM. Trimming removed 5 bases from V and 2 bases from J, with 11 bases in between. The CDR3 is CASSPLHPTDTQYF. CDR3 bases: TGTGCCAGCAGTCCACTCCACCCCACAGATACGCAGTATTTT. Full variable domain (rest looked up from reference TRBV28 and TRBJ2-3): DVKVTQSSRYLVKRTGEKVFLECVQDMDHENMFWYRQDPGLGLRLIYFSYDVKMKEKGDIPEGYSVSREKKERFSLILESASTNQTSMYLCASSPLHPTDTQYFGPGTRLTVL.

This clonotype occurred a few times. V usage is TRBV6-2 or TRBV6-3 and J usage is TRBJ2-2; either TRBD1 or TRBD2 may fit D (5 bases each). The CDR3 runs to 14 residues. V was clipped by 7 bases and J by 2 bases, with 11 bases between them. Germline V CDR1 and CDR2: MNHEY, SVGEGT. This CDR3 reads CASIRDGNTGELFF. DNA of the CDR3: TGTGCCAGCATTAGGGACGGAAACACCGGGGAGCTGTTTTTT.

Only a few counts were recorded for this clonotype. This clone may be a read error of a much larger clone one base away. This rearrangement joins TRBV5-1 to TRBJ1-2; no firm D call. Germline assignment: CDR1 SGHRS and CDR2 YFSETQ. CDR3 length: 13 residues. CDR3 DNA sequence: TGCGCCAGCAGCTTGGACAGCCGTTATGGCGACACCTTC. Translation: CASSLDSRYGDTF. The whole variable domain, filled in from reference TRBV5-1 and TRBJ1-2, reads KAGVTQTPRYLIKTRGQQVTLSCSPISGHRSVSWYQQTPGQGLQFLFEYFSETQRNKGNFPGRFSGRQFSNSRSEMNVSTLELGDSALYLCASSLDSRYGDTFGSGTRLTVV.

This clonotype has more than one count but fewer than ten. The chain couples TRBV5-1 to TRBJ2-1; 7 bases fit TRBD2. The V and J ends lost 6 bases and 6 bases, in that order; junction bases with no gene match: 6. The germline CDR1 and CDR2 sequences are SGHRS and YFSETQ. The CDR3 is made up of 13 amino acids. The CDR3: CASNRAGLNEQFF. The CDR3 DNA follows: TGCGCCAGCAACAGAGCGGGACTCAATGAGCAGTTCTTC.

This clonotype was detected ten times or more. The chain carries TRBV5-1 and TRBJ2-2; the match to TRBD1 covers 8 bases. Germline V gene data show CDR1 as SGHRS and CDR2 as YFSETQ. J was trimmed by 5 bases and V by 5 bases; bases with no gene match: 8. The CDR3 consists of 15 residues. In DNA form, the CDR3 reads TGCGCCAGCAGGTTGACAGGGGAATCGACCGGGGAGCTGTTTTTT. Amino acid sequence: CASRLTGESTGELFF.

Worth noting for this clonotype: A much more abundant neighbour one base away suggests this may be a read error. V gene TRBV7-9 combines with J gene TRBJ2-5; 10 bases align to TRBD2. CDR1 and CDR2 (germline): SEHNR, FQNEAQ (reference sequence). The length of the CDR3 is 14 residues. The CDR3 region is CASSSLAGQEAQYF. DNA for the CDR3: TGTGCCAGCAGCTCACTAGCGGGACAAGAGGCCCAGTACTTC.